This T cell receptor (beta chain) was observed in a study of cytomegalovirus exposure and HLA in healthy donors. Points from the study as a whole: HLA allele associations emerged for some 16,000 TCR beta sequences in a later analysis, at 0.05 false discovery rate. The study put about 180 TCR beta chains on its list as cytomegalovirus-associated. Earlier results showed most TCR beta V segments being productive about 87% or about 30% of the time. TCR beta sequences reportedly predicted most subjects' HLA-A and HLA-B alleles accurately.

Remarks on this clone: Its antigen is currently unknown.

Trimming took 1 base from V and 0 from J, leaving 10 bases between them. Germline CDR1 LGHNA, CDR2 YNFKEQ. This CDR3 contains 16 residues. Primers: 60 Vbeta forward and 13 Jbeta reverse. The method was immunoSEQ multiplex PCR; TCRdb's version includes in-frame clones alone and lacks a portion of them. Among 150,000 or so clones listed, around 79% were seen once. This clonotype was sampled from a man younger than 45 in good health and CMV-seropositive. The sample taken for sequencing was PBMCs. The V call is TRBV4-2, the J call TRBJ2-1; D not resolved. CDR3 sequence: CASSQARRSSYNEQFF. The CDR3 DNA follows: TGTGCCAGCAGCCAAGCCCGGAGAAGCTCCTACAATGAGCAGTTCTTC.